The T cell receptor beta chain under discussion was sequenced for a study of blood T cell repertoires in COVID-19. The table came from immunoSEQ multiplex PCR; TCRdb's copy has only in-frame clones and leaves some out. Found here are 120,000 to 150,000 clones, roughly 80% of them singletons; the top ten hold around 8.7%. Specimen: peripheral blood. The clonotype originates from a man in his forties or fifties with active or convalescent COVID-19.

This CDR3 reads CATGTSGSLNEQYF. The CDR3 bases are TGTGCCACCGGGACTAGCGGGAGTCTGAACGAGCAGTACTTC. The chain combines TRBV2 with TRBJ2-7, with 14 bases identical to TRBD2. The CDR3 runs to 14 residues. CDR1 and CDR2 from the germline V gene are SNHLY and FYNNEI. The V gene end was trimmed by 10 bases and the J gene end by 5 bases; junction bases not matched to a gene: 7.